What follows are 12 T cell receptor beta chains derived from one specimen sequenced in a study of T cells in Graves' hyperthyroidism and ophthalmopathy. RNA transcripts provided the source from which TCR beta CDR3 regions were amplified. The primer set for the first-round RT-PCR of the TCR CDR3 was HTBI. TCRdb redid the calling of the multiplex PCR reads with MiXCR, one entry per CDR3 protein. This sample has roughly 380,000 distinct CDR3 sequences; over 15% occur once, and the top ten carry roughly 3.5%. The sample was blood. These TCRs come from a woman in her late teens or twenties with Graves' hyperthyroidism.

The rearrangement links TRBV7-2 to TRBJ1-3; 7 bases line up with TRBD1. There are 17 residues in the CDR3. Trimming took 0 bases from V and 0 from J; bases not matched to a gene: 5. Germline CDR1 SGHTA, CDR2 FQGNSA. CDR3 bases: TGTGCCAGCAGCTTAGCCAGGGGGTCCCCCTCTGGAAACACCATATATTTT. Amino acid sequence: CASSLARGSPSGNTIYF.

This clonotype was counted ten times or more. The J gene is TRBJ2-7, the V gene TRBV20-1; 7 nucleotides align to TRBD1. This CDR3 region has 19 residues. From germline, CDR1 is DFQATT and CDR2 SNEGSKA (reference sequence). The V segment lost 0 bases and the J segment 1 base; nucleotides outside the gene matches: 18. CDR3 region: CSARDLSRSGQVLSYEQYF. CDR3 sequence (DNA): TGCAGTGCTAGAGACCTTTCTCGGTCAGGACAGGTTCTTTCCTACGAGCAGTACTTC.

This clonotype came up many times. The genes are TRBV6-1 and TRBJ2-6, with D perhaps being TRBD1 or TRBD2 (6 bases each). Between the trimmed V and J ends, which lost 4 bases and 1 base, there was a span of 8 bases. The CDR3 is made up of 15 amino acids. Germline assignment: CDR1 MNHNS and CDR2 SASEGT. The CDR3 bases are TGTGCCAGCAGTGGAGGGGGGTCTGGGGCCAACGTCCTGACTTTC. It yields the protein CASSGGGSGANVLTF.

This clonotype came up many times. This chain links TRBV7-2 with TRBJ1-1; the D gene is possibly TRBD1 (6 bases). CDR1 SGHTA and CDR2 FQGNSA come from the germline V gene. CDR3 length equals 15 residues. V lost 6 bases and J lost 1, with 15 bases in between. Here the CDR3 reads CASSAVGGRNTEAFF. Written as DNA, the CDR3 is TGTGCCAGCAGTGCGGTAGGGGGTAGGAACACTGAAGCTTTCTTT.

This clonotype was seen many times. The chain is built from TRBV6-2 or TRBV6-3 and TRBJ1-1; D gene unclear. The CDR3 covers 11 residues. Germline V lookup: CDR1 MNHEY, CDR2 SVGEGT. V was shortened by 5 bases and J by 7 bases, with 8 bases between the two germline ends. The CDR3 sequence: CASSRTREAFF. CDR3 nucleotides: TGTGCCAGCAGTCGGACCCGTGAAGCTTTCTTT.

The rearrangement uses TRBV19 and TRBJ1-5; TRBD1 matches at 8 bases. V was clipped by 8 bases and J by 2 bases; unmatched bases: 11. The CDR3 loop spans 16 amino acids. Germline values: CDR1 LNHDA, CDR2 SQIVND (reference sequence). CDR3 sequence reads: CASGDRGRSGNQPQHF. The CDR3 DNA is TGTGCCAGTGGTGACAGGGGTAGATCGGGCAATCAGCCCCAGCATTTT.

J is TRBJ1-2 and V is TRBV15, with a tentative D call TRBD1 (6 bases). Germline CDR1 and CDR2: LNHNV and YYDKDF (reference sequence). V shed 10 bases and J shed 2 bases, with 20 bases lying between them. This CDR3 comprises 15 residues. The CDR3 nucleotides are TGTGCCAGTAGGAGGTCAGGGGCCAACAACTATGGCTACACCTTC. As protein: CASRRSGANNYGYTF.

V and J are TRBV6-5 and TRBJ2-7; D may be TRBD1 (5 bases). Germline V gene lookup returns CDR1 MNHEY and CDR2 SVGAGI. This CDR3 spans 14 amino acids. V shed 3 bases and J shed 5 bases, with 14 bases lying between them. CDR3 bases: TGTGCCAGCAGTTATAGAGACAGAGAAGACGAGCAGTACTTC. Its translation: CASSYRDREDEQYF.

This clonotype was counted many times. The chain links TRBV6-1 to TRBJ2-7; D gene uncertain. CDR3 length equals 13 residues. Germline V gene data show CDR1 as MNHNS and CDR2 as SASEGT. V was clipped by 8 bases and J by 4 bases, with 15 bases between them. The CDR3 is CASYPQAPYEQYF. CDR3 DNA: TGTGCCAGCTACCCCCAGGCGCCGTACGAGCAGTACTTC.

This clonotype was counted many times. As DNA, the CDR3 is TGTGCCAGCAGTTACTGCGGCTTTTTTGGCAATCAGCCCCAGCATTTT. It is translated as CASSYCGFFGNQPQHF. The chain is built from TRBV6-8 and TRBJ1-5, with D hard to call. In germline, CDR1 is MNHGY, CDR2 SAAAGT. The CDR3 has 16 residues. Trimming shortened V by 1 base and J by 2 bases, and 12 bases separated the two germline ends.

This clonotype came up many times. This chain uses TRBV7-3 with TRBJ2-5; D unclear. CDR3 length equals 14 residues. Germline V gene data show CDR1 as SGHTA and CDR2 as FQGTGA. V was clipped by 1 base and J by 4 bases, with 10 bases between them. CDR3 sequence (DNA): TGTGCCAGCAGCTTAAGGGCCCAGTCAGAGACCCAGTACTTC. It codes for CASSLRAQSETQYF.

This clonotype was detected many times. The V call is TRBV28, the J call TRBJ2-3; D may match TRBD1 or TRBD2 (6 bases each). Germline V gene lookup returns CDR1 MDHEN and CDR2 SYDVKM. CDR3 length: 16 residues. The V end lost 1 base, the J end lost 6 bases, and 17 bases lay between the germline ends. The CDR3, as DNA: TGTGCCAGCAGTTTATTTGGGGGGCCAAATTTGGATACGCAGTATTTT. Amino acid sequence: CASSLFGGPNLDTQYF.